This T cell receptor beta chain appears in the sequencing data of a study of technical replicates of blood from a handful of donors. V was clipped by 2 bases and J by 4 bases, with 2 bases between them. The CDR3 totals 12 residues. From germline, CDR1 is MNHEY and CDR2 SMNVEV (reference sequence). This clone was seen a few times. The assay was immunoSEQ multiplex PCR, and TCRdb's table has in-frame clones only and misses some. Of 10,000 to 13,000 clones listed, about 94% are singletons. This chain connects TRBV27 to TRBJ2-2; no reliable D call. Material: PBMCs. The sequence came from a human donor in good health. The CDR3 sequence is CASSLRTGELFF. The CDR3 DNA follows: TGTGCCAGCAGTTTACGCACCGGGGAGCTGTTTTTT.